The 3 T cell receptor beta chains in this list originate from one sample, sequenced in a study of blood T cell repertoires in COVID-19. Here immunoSEQ multiplex PCR was the method, and the copy in TCRdb shows in-frame clones only, minus some. The profile shows about 360,000 clones, 86% of them singletons. Sequencing input: peripheral blood. The source is a woman aged 55 to 70 with COVID-19, enrolled during active disease.

This clone was picked up one time. The gene calls are TRBV9 and TRBJ2-5; perhaps TRBD2 as D (6 bases). V gave up 1 base and J gave up 5 bases, with 12 bases separating them. The CDR3 length is 14 residues. Germline loops: CDR1 SGDLS, CDR2 YYNGEE. CDR3 in amino acids: CASSVTGAGETQYF. CDR3 sequence (DNA): TGTGCCAGCAGCGTAACCGGGGCGGGGGAGACCCAGTACTTC.

This clone was counted a single time. This chain links TRBV6-2 or TRBV6-3 with TRBJ2-7; 10 bases match TRBD1. This CDR3 has 16 amino acids. The germline V gene has CDR1 MNHEY and CDR2 SVGEGT. Unmatched junction bases numbered 8, after V lost 2 bases and J lost 4 bases. The CDR3: CASSYDQDRGVYEQYF. In DNA form, the CDR3 reads TGTGCCAGCAGTTACGACCAGGACAGGGGGGTGTACGAGCAGTACTTC.

The chain combines TRBV7-3 with TRBJ2-2, with D maybe TRBD1 (5 bases). With 5 bases removed from V and 7 bases from J, the gap between germline ends came to 17 bases. The CDR3 is 15 amino acids. Germline CDR1 reads SGHTA; CDR2 reads FQGTGA. As DNA, the CDR3 is TGTGCCAGCAGCCCCTGGGGCCCATTGAGCGGGGAGCTGTTTTTT. Its translation: CASSPWGPLSGELFF.